This TCR beta chain is from a study of T cell repertoires in ileal Crohn's disease. Across the study: All patients had surgery for stricturing (about 61%) or penetrating (around 39%) disease. General study points: Clonality above 26.8% at surgery always came with endoscopic recurrence. Active smokers at surgery had more clonal expansions than non-smokers.

The sample's time point: neoterminal ileum biopsy at postoperative endoscopy, about 6 months after surgery. This CDR3 comprises 16 residues. In germline, CDR1 is LNHDA, CDR2 SQIVND (reference sequence). V was clipped by 7 bases and J by 2 bases, with 20 bases between them. Only in-frame clones appear in the TCRdb table, and some are missing; sequencing was by immunoSEQ multiplex PCR. Of over 8,500 clones in the sample, about four fifths were seen once. Concerning this clone: What it recognizes is unknown.

The sequenced sample consisted of ileal tissue. The chain employs TRBV19 and TRBJ1-2; D gene ambiguous. This receptor was taken from an adult with Crohn's disease. The CDR3 bases are TGTGCCAGTACCACGACCCCAGGCCGAGGGAACTATGGCTACACCTTC. Translation gives CASTTTPGRGNYGYTF.